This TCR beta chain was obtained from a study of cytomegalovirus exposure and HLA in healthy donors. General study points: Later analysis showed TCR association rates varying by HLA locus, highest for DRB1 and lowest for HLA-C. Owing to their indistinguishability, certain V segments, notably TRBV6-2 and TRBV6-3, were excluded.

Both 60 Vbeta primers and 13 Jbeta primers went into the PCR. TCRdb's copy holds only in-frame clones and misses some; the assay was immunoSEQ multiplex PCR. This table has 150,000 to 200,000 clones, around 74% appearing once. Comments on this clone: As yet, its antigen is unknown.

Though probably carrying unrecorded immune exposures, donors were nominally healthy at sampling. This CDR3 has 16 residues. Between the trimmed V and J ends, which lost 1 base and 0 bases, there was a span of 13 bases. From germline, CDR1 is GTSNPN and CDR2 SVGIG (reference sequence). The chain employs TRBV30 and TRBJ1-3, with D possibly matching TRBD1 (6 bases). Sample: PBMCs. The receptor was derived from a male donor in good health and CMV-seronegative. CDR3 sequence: CAWSGDTGNSGNTIYF. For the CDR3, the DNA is TGTGCCTGGAGTGGGGACACAGGCAACTCTGGAAACACCATATATTTT.